Shown below are 16 T cell receptor beta chains from a single sample sequenced in a study of cytomegalovirus exposure and HLA in healthy donors (dated by TCRdb to the late 2010s). The library was made by the immunoSEQ multiplex PCR assay. For the multiplex PCR, a mixture combining 60 forward primers for TCR Vbeta segments and 13 reverse primers for TCR Jbeta segments was used. Entries here come from immuneACCESS through TCRdb and include only in-frame sequences with V and J called. Some clones fail to appear in such tables; in the studies checked, an unresolved V gene covers under half of the shortfall, and the cause of the remainder is unknown. A total of about 140,000 clones appear in this sample, roughly 80% of them only once. The biggest ten clones account for 1.2% of the sample. Sequenced: PBMCs. These receptors originate from a female donor in good health and CMV-seronegative.

This rearrangement joins TRBV28 to TRBJ1-2; 11 bases line up with TRBD1. From germline, CDR1 is MDHEN and CDR2 SYDVKM. This CDR3 has 15 amino acids. Trimming cost V 6 bases and J 4 bases; bases outside gene matches: 7. The CDR3 region is CASSSDRGQRYGYTF. In DNA, the CDR3 is TGTGCCAGCAGCTCGGACAGGGGGCAACGCTATGGCTACACCTTC.

The chain joins TRBV13 to TRBJ1-2, with 7 bases matching TRBD1. V was clipped by 5 bases and J by 8 bases; unmatched bases: 14. There are 15 residues in the CDR3. CDR1 PRHDT and CDR2 FYEKMQ come from the germline V gene (reference sequence). CDR3 DNA sequence: TGTGCCAGCAGCACACGACAGGGTCGGGATCGAGGCTACACCTTC. Translating it yields CASSTRQGRDRGYTF.

The CDR3 protein is CALNLAASYNEQFF. Written as DNA, the CDR3 is TGTGCCTTGAACCTAGCGGCGTCCTACAATGAGCAGTTCTTC. This chain links TRBV30 with TRBJ2-1; TRBD2 matches 7 bases. The V and J ends lost 7 bases and 1 base, in that order; junction bases with no gene match: 7. The CDR3 spans 14 residues. Germline V CDR1 and CDR2: GTSNPN, SVGIG (reference sequence).

The chain couples TRBV6-1 to TRBJ2-2; a possible D gene is TRBD2 (5 bases). Trimming took 11 bases from V and 4 from J, leaving 17 bases between them. CDR1 is MNHNS, CDR2 SASEGT, per germline. The length of the CDR3 is 14 residues. The CDR3 DNA sequence: TGTGCCGGTGCTTTACTAGGTGGCACCGGGGAGCTGTTTTTT. The encoded protein is CAGALLGGTGELFF.

This chain connects TRBV6-1 to TRBJ2-1; D is perhaps TRBD2 (5 bases). This CDR3 spans 14 amino acids. The germline CDR1 and CDR2 sequences are MNHNS and SASEGT. Trimming shortened V by 7 bases and J by 6 bases, and 16 bases separated the two germline ends. The CDR3 loop is CASTQAGGSNEQFF. The CDR3 DNA reads as TGTGCCAGCACCCAGGCGGGTGGAAGCAATGAGCAGTTCTTC.

In DNA, the CDR3 is TGTGCCAGCAGTAGTGGGGCCATGAACACTGAAGCTTTCTTT. Translated, it gives CASSSGAMNTEAFF. The rearrangement joins TRBV2 to TRBJ1-1, with D possibly being TRBD1 (5 bases). CDR3 length: 14 residues. V lost 5 bases and J 0 bases, leaving 10 bases between the germline ends. Germline loops: CDR1 SNHLY, CDR2 FYNNEI.

The gene calls are TRBV4-1 and TRBJ2-7, with 7 positions matching TRBD1. Germline V gene lookup returns CDR1 MGHRA and CDR2 YSYEKL. After removal of 1 base from V and 3 bases from J, the junction contained 6 bases not matched to a gene. The CDR3 length is 15 residues. The CDR3 sequence: CASSQVFGTDYEQYF. CDR3 DNA sequence: TGCGCCAGCAGCCAAGTCTTCGGGACAGACTACGAGCAGTACTTC.

J is TRBJ2-5 and V is TRBV7-9; 7 nucleotides match TRBD1. Germline V gene data show CDR1 as SEHNR and CDR2 as FQNEAQ (reference sequence). The CDR3 runs to 16 residues. Trimming at V came to 2 bases and at J to 4 bases, leaving 10 bases not matched to a gene. Written as DNA, the CDR3 is TGTGCCAGCAGCTTAAAGAGACAGGGTGGTTCAGAGACCCAGTACTTC. This sequence encodes CASSLKRQGGSETQYF.

The chain uses TRBV10-1 and TRBJ2-2; TRBD2 aligns across 7 bases. Losses at the gene ends were 3 bases for V and 4 bases for J; bases not matched to a gene: 5. This CDR3 has 15 amino acids. CDR1 and CDR2 (germline): WNHNN, SYGVQD (reference sequence). CDR3 nucleotides: TGCGCCAGCAGTGACGGCGGGAGAACCACCGGGGAGCTGTTTTTT. This codes for CASSDGGRTTGELFF.

The chain recombines TRBV7-9 with TRBJ1-4, with D tentatively TRBD1 (5 bases). Deletions cut 5 bases from V and 7 bases from J, with 17 bases between. The germline V gene encodes CDR1 SEHNR and CDR2 FQNEAQ (reference sequence). The CDR3 contains 15 residues. CDR3 nucleotides: TGTGCCAGCAGCCTAGAGGTCAGGGATCGTGAAAAACTGTTTTTT. Its translation is CASSLEVRDREKLFF.

The table lists this clone with a few counts. In DNA, the CDR3 is TGTGCCAGCAGCCCTCACGCCGGACAGGGGCTATACACTGAAGCTTTCTTT. This codes for CASSPHAGQGLYTEAFF. This rearrangement joins TRBV7-9 to TRBJ1-1, with 9 bases aligning to TRBD1. The germline CDR1 and CDR2 sequences are SEHNR and FQNEAQ (reference sequence). The CDR3 has 17 residues. V lost 5 bases, J lost 3 bases, and 13 bases stayed unmatched.

This clone was seen only once. The gene calls are TRBV27 and TRBJ2-2; 7 bases map to TRBD1. The CDR3 length is 15 residues. V was pared by 5 bases and J by 3 bases, with 6 bases of the junction left unmatched. Germline V gives CDR1 MNHEY, CDR2 SMNVEV (reference sequence). CDR3 bases: TGTGCCAGCAGTCTTTACAGGGGAGACACCGGGGAGCTGTTTTTT. The encoded protein is CASSLYRGDTGELFF.

The chain carries TRBV2 and TRBJ1-2, with 7 bases identical to TRBD1. The junction had 17 bases not matched to a gene; V was cut back by 6 bases and J by 4 bases. CDR1 is SNHLY and CDR2 is FYNNEI in the germline V gene. The CDR3 has 17 residues. The CDR3 DNA follows: TGTGCCAGCAGAGTCCGGGACAGTCTCTTCAGTGGCTATGGCTACACCTTC. This sequence encodes CASRVRDSLFSGYGYTF.

The chain uses TRBV5-6 and TRBJ2-7; 7 bases map to TRBD1. The V gene end was trimmed by 4 bases and the J gene end by 7 bases; junction bases not matched to a gene: 5. This CDR3 has 12 residues. The germline V gene has CDR1 SGHDT and CDR2 YYEEEE. The CDR3 nucleotides are TGTGCCAGCAGCCCAGGGGGTCATGAGCAGTACTTC. It yields the protein CASSPGGHEQYF.

The chain joins TRBV5-6 to TRBJ2-7; 10 bases line up with TRBD1. J was trimmed by 2 bases and V by 3 bases; bases with no gene match: 5. The CDR3 length is 15 residues. CDR1 and CDR2 from the germline V gene are SGHDT and YYEEEE. DNA for the CDR3: TGTGCCAGCAGCTCGACCGGGACAGGGGCCTACGAGCAGTACTTC. Translation: CASSSTGTGAYEQYF.

This clone was counted between two and nine times. V and J are TRBV28 and TRBJ1-2; a weak D match, TRBD1 (6 bases). CDR3 length equals 14 residues. V was pared by 2 bases and J by 0 bases, with 7 bases between. Germline V gene data show CDR1 as MDHEN and CDR2 as SYDVKM. The chain's CDR3 is CASSLEGANYGYTF. The DNA for the CDR3 is TGTGCCAGCAGTTTAGAGGGGGCTAACTATGGCTACACCTTC.